The T cell receptor beta chain described here comes from a study of vaccination effects on CD4 cells after COVID-19. Overall study: Sequencing followed a ViraFEST assay step that expanded antigen-specific CD4+ T cells with viral peptide pools. Cultures used fewer than 2.5 million PBMC per well, about 10 IU/ml IL-2 and roughly 10 ug/ml peptides. Study-wide results and limits: In healthy vaccinees, only 1 of 255 vaccine-induced clones cross-reacted with common cold coronaviruses.

Per germline, CDR1 MDHEN and CDR2 SYDVKM. Deletions cut 3 bases from V and 0 bases from J, with 12 bases between. The CDR3 has 15 residues. Remarks on this clone: Antigen unknown.

Subsequent to a culture period of 10 to 11 days, CD4+ T cells were isolated. All study participants received two doses of BNT162b2 or mRNA-1273 vaccine. Neither prior SARS-CoV-2 infection nor positive nucleocapsid antibodies were present in the vaccine recipients. Generated by immunoSEQ multiplex PCR, the TCRdb table keeps only in-frame clones and is missing some. Of 65,000 to 90,000 clones listed, nearly 75% are singletons. The source was CD4+ T cells from PBMCs cultured without peptide, collected after COVID-19 vaccination. The receptor comes from a human donor who received a COVID-19 vaccine. This chain connects TRBV28 to TRBJ2-7; TRBD1 or TRBD2 may be the D gene (6 bases each). CDR3 coding DNA: TGTGCCAGCAGTTTCGGGGGACACAGCTCCTACGAGCAGTACGTC. Amino acids: CASSFGGHSSYEQYV.